This is a list of T cell receptor beta chains from one sample in a study of blood T cell repertoires in COVID-19. TCRdb's copy holds only in-frame clones and misses some; the assay was immunoSEQ multiplex PCR. The data contain around 220,000 clones, about 90% of them seen just once; the ten biggest clones take up 1.9%. Sequencing was done on a sample of peripheral blood. These receptors were collected from a man aged 40-49 years with active or convalescent COVID-19. The conserved cysteine and the conserved F or W are not part of the CDR3 here. The size of a clone is reported for some rows only, either as once, few or many, or as a class for expanded clones.

cdr3_aa,v_call,j_call,clone_size
ASMQGGNQPQH,TRBV12-3/TRBV12-4,TRBJ1-5,-
ASSLKGGQASNYGYT,TRBV7-2,TRBJ1-2,-
ASRKQGPGANVLT,TRBV2,TRBJ2-6,-
ASSIGGFSGNTIY,TRBV19,TRBJ1-3,-
ASSLVGRGSAF,TRBV28,TRBJ1-1,-
ASSTPAGGIYEQY,TRBV28,TRBJ2-7,-
ASRSGQGNSGNTIY,TRBV2,TRBJ1-3,-
ASSLAGGYGQY,TRBV5-1,TRBJ2-7,-
SVEGTMETSYGYT,TRBV29-1,TRBJ1-2,few
ASSPPGVAETQY,TRBV18,TRBJ2-5,-
ASNVAGGAETQY,TRBV5-5,TRBJ2-5,-
ASTRLAGSYNEQF,TRBV9,TRBJ2-1,-
ASRETGGEAKNIQY,TRBV25-1,TRBJ2-4,-
ASSLGQFTYYNEQF,TRBV6-5,TRBJ2-1,-
ASSRDRGGYGYT,TRBV27,TRBJ1-2,few
ASSLAGTAQY,TRBV5-6,TRBJ2-4,-
ASRTGQIDSNQPQH,TRBV27,TRBJ1-5,-
ASSYGTDLEQY,TRBV5-1,TRBJ2-7,-
ASSLWQGGPNEKLF,TRBV5-1,TRBJ1-4,few
ASSPGTSGSGADTQY,TRBV7-6,TRBJ2-3,-
ATNRGGHTGELF,TRBV9,TRBJ2-2,-
ASSLDGQEAF,TRBV11-3,TRBJ1-1,-
ASTEVSGEAF,TRBV5-4,TRBJ1-1,once
ASSRTGEETQY,TRBV2,TRBJ2-5,-
ASRTGGINTEAF,TRBV6-5,TRBJ1-1,once
ASSVGAGYNTGELF,TRBV9,TRBJ2-2,-
ASGPFRGVSGNEQF,TRBV28,TRBJ2-1,-
ASRIGLAYNEQF,TRBV7-9,TRBJ2-1,once
ASSAGHLYNSPLH,TRBV9,TRBJ1-6,-
SVRNNYGYT,TRBV29-1,TRBJ1-2,-
ASSVAPGGWSYNEQF,TRBV9,TRBJ2-1,-
ASSLGGAQGNTIY,TRBV7-2,TRBJ1-3,-
SAPGRTGPFNYGYT,TRBV29-1,TRBJ1-2,-
ASSPGRGGTPEAF,TRBV19,TRBJ1-1,once
ASRPFGGKGNQPQH,TRBV28,TRBJ1-5,-
ASQRGSLNTEAF,TRBV19,TRBJ1-1,-
ATSRDNGVNEAF,TRBV15,TRBJ1-1,-
ASSIGGAGGTDTQY,TRBV19,TRBJ2-3,-
ASSASGLSYNEQF,TRBV10-1,TRBJ2-1,-
ASSPHSAYTGELF,TRBV6-5,TRBJ2-2,-
ASSQWWTSGGYEQF,TRBV3-1/TRBV3-2,TRBJ2-1,-
ASSPQSEGDEAF,TRBV18,TRBJ1-1,-
ASSTRDLGGNEQF,TRBV19,TRBJ2-1,-
ASSSRTGSNQPQH,TRBV6-6,TRBJ1-5,-